Sequencing of this TCR beta chain was carried out in a study of CD8 T cells in ankylosing spondylitis. Study results and limitations: A motif in TCR beta, a set of roughly eight highly homologous variants, appeared characteristic of ankylosing spondylitis blood.

Notes on this clonotype: Its target is not known.

TCRdb analysed the 5' RACE reads with MiXCR anew, one entry per CDR3 protein. The data hold roughly 400,000 distinct CDR3 sequences, with around 22% observed a single time. The germline gives CDR1 SEHNR, CDR2 FQNEAQ (reference sequence). The CDR3 totals 14 residues. The germline V and J ends were trimmed by 5 bases and 6 bases, with 13 bases remaining between them. Sequenced input: blood, either unsorted or a sorted T cell fraction (not recorded which). The chain employs TRBV7-9 and TRBJ1-4; D ambiguous. This sequence was found in a male donor with ankylosing spondylitis. Written as DNA, the CDR3 is TGTGCCAGCAGCCGCAACGGGGAAGATGAAAAACTGTTTTTT. Translating gives CASSRNGEDEKLFF.